A single sample is the source of the 30 T cell receptor beta chains below, sequenced in a study of blood T cell repertoires in COVID-19. Libraries were prepared by immunoSEQ multiplex PCR; TCRdb keeps only in-frame clonotypes and omits some of them. Of under 250,000 clones in the sample, approximately 84% were seen once. What was sequenced was peripheral blood. The receptors were sampled from a woman in her 30s who had recovered from COVID-19.

The gene calls are TRBV6-5 and TRBJ1-4, with D perhaps matching TRBD1 (6 bases). The V end was cut by 7 bases, the J end by 4 bases, with 13 bases between. Germline CDR1 MNHEY, CDR2 SVGAGI. The CDR3 is made up of 14 amino acids. Here the CDR3 reads CASTEDSYNEKLFF. The CDR3 DNA follows: TGTGCCAGCACAGAGGACAGCTATAATGAAAAACTGTTTTTT.

This CDR3 reads CASSHGSGNTIYF. CDR3 DNA: TGCGCCAGCAGCCACGGTTCTGGAAACACCATATATTTT. The chain has TRBV4-1 and TRBJ1-3; no clear D gene. There are 13 residues in the CDR3. The ends were cut back, 3 bases at V and 1 base at J, with 4 bases in the middle. Looked up from germline, CDR1 is MGHRA and CDR2 is YSYEKL.

V is TRBV29-1 and J is TRBJ2-1; the match to TRBD1 covers 12 bases. V lost 6 bases and J lost 9; bases outside the gene matches: 15. CDR3 length equals 16 residues. Germline values: CDR1 SQVTM, CDR2 ANQGSEA. The CDR3 region is CSVIGTGGFRWGEQFF. CDR3 nucleotides: TGCAGCGTCATCGGGACAGGGGGCTTTCGGTGGGGTGAGCAGTTCTTC.

The CDR3 DNA reads TGTGCCATCAGTGCGAGTAGCGGAGGAGGGGCCGATACGCAGTATTTT. Translating gives CAISASSGGGADTQYF. This chain joins TRBV10-3 and TRBJ2-3; possible D gene TRBD2, 6 bases. The CDR3 is 16 residues long. Trimming left V 4 bases short and J 6 bases short, with 20 bases between. Germline-derived CDR1 and CDR2 are ENHRY and SYGVKD.

This sequence joins TRBV15 and TRBJ1-5; perhaps TRBD1 as D (5 bases). The CDR3 length is 18 residues. The germline CDR1 and CDR2 sequences are LNHNV and YYDKDF (reference sequence). V was cut by 11 bases and J by 4 bases, with 30 bases left in between. The CDR3 region has the DNA TGTGCCTCCGGTATGGGGGAGGACCTGCCTTACCGGAATCAGCCCCAGCATTTT. Protein sequence: CASGMGEDLPYRNQPQHF.

The chain links TRBV28 to TRBJ2-3; D call uncertain. The CDR3 runs to 16 residues. Germline CDR1 reads MDHEN; CDR2 reads SYDVKM. Between the trimmed V and J ends, which lost 3 bases and 2 bases, there was a span of 15 bases. The CDR3 here is CASSLTKSKNTDTQYF. Written as DNA, the CDR3 is TGTGCCAGCAGTTTGACAAAGAGCAAAAACACAGATACGCAGTATTTT.

This clone has only one observation. The chain couples TRBV28 to TRBJ1-2; TRBD1 matches 7 bases. Germline V gene data show CDR1 as MDHEN and CDR2 as SYDVKM. CDR3 size: 16 residues. The junction had 11 bases not matched to a gene; V was cut back by 6 bases and J by 1 base. The CDR3 bases are TGTGCCAGCAGCGAAAAGACAGGGAGAGATAACTATGGCTACACCTTC. Protein sequence: CASSEKTGRDNYGYTF.

V is TRBV28 and J is TRBJ2-4, with TRBD2 identical over 8 bases. CDR1 is MDHEN and CDR2 is SYDVKM in the germline V gene. The V segment lost 4 bases and the J segment 4 bases; nucleotides outside the gene matches: 12. The CDR3 has 17 residues. CDR3 residues: CASSYRAGGIIKNIQYF. The CDR3 coding sequence is TGTGCCAGCAGTTATCGGGCGGGAGGTATCATTAAAAACATTCAGTACTTC. The full variable domain, its missing parts supplied by reference TRBV28 and TRBJ2-4, is DVKVTQSSRYLVKRTGEKVFLECVQDMDHENMFWYRQDPGLGLRLIYFSYDVKMKEKGDIPEGYSVSREKKERFSLILESASTNQTSMYLCASSYRAGGIIKNIQYFGAGTRLSVL.

As DNA, the CDR3 is TGTGCCAGCAGCTTATTGGCTAGCGGGACGTACGAGCAGTACTTC. Protein: CASSLLASGTYEQYF. The J gene is TRBJ2-7, the V gene TRBV7-9, with TRBD2 matching 9 bases. Germline CDR1 and CDR2: SEHNR and FQNEAQ (reference sequence). The CDR3 covers 15 residues. The V gene end was trimmed by 2 bases and the J gene end by 4 bases; junction bases not matched to a gene: 6.

This chain connects TRBV28 to TRBJ1-2; D gene ambiguous. The CDR3 sequence is 14 residues long. Germline V gene sequence: CDR1 MDHEN, CDR2 SYDVKM. V shed 8 bases and J shed 7 bases, with 20 bases lying between them. The DNA of the CDR3 is TGTGCCAGCGAGCGTACCCCCATCGCCGGTGGCTACACCTTC. It specifies CASERTPIAGGYTF.

J is TRBJ1-1 and V is TRBV7-9; possible D gene TRBD1, 5 bases. Germline-derived CDR1 and CDR2 are SEHNR and FQNEAQ (reference sequence). V was cut by 3 bases and J by 1 base, with 15 bases left in between. The CDR3 loop spans 16 amino acids. The CDR3 region is CASSFWQGDSNTEAFF. The CDR3 coding sequence is TGTGCCAGCAGCTTCTGGCAGGGCGACTCGAACACTGAAGCTTTCTTT.

This chain links TRBV6-5 with TRBJ1-2; 10 bases fit TRBD1. The V gene end was trimmed by 4 bases and the J gene end by 2 bases; junction bases not matched to a gene: 1. The germline CDR1 and CDR2 sequences are MNHEY and SVGAGI. The CDR3 covers 14 residues. The CDR3 DNA reads TGTGCCAGCAGTTTGGGACAGGGGAACTATGGCTACACCTTC. Protein: CASSLGQGNYGYTF.

Remarks on this clone: This sequence is one base from a far larger clone and is likely a read error. The chain employs TRBV6-5 and TRBJ1-5; the match to TRBD1 covers 8 bases. Germline V CDR1 and CDR2: MNHEY, SVGAGI. The CDR3 spans 13 residues. V lost 6 bases, J lost 2 bases, and 0 bases stayed unmatched. As DNA, the CDR3 is TGTGCCAGCAGGACAGGGGGCAATCAGCCCCAGCATTTT. Amino acids: CASRTGGNQPQHF.

V and J are TRBV2 and TRBJ2-3; D is possibly TRBD2 (6 bases). Trimming took 4 bases from V and 5 from J, leaving 19 bases between them. Germline CDR1 reads SNHLY; CDR2 reads FYNNEI. This CDR3 has 16 amino acids. The CDR3 protein is CASSGTASDDEDTQYF. In DNA, the CDR3 is TGTGCCAGCAGTGGCACGGCTAGCGATGATGAAGATACGCAGTATTTT.

This clone showed up just once. The rearrangement links TRBV7-2 to TRBJ2-5; D is undetermined. The V gene's germline CDR1 is SGHTA and CDR2 FQGNSA. The V gene lost 1 base and the J gene lost 4 bases, with 13 bases spanning the gap. This CDR3 has 15 amino acids. In nucleotides, the CDR3 is TGTGCCAGCAGCTTAGTACTCATTAGAACAGAGACCCAGTACTTC. Translation gives CASSLVLIRTETQYF.

The chain joins TRBV4-2 to TRBJ1-4; TRBD1 is a possible D gene (6 bases). This CDR3 region has 16 residues. CDR1 is LGHNA and CDR2 is YNFKEQ in the germline V gene. The germline V and J ends were trimmed by 6 bases and 5 bases, with 19 bases remaining between them. The CDR3, as DNA: TGTGCCAGCAGGCCCTTACAGGGAGGGATAAATGAAAAACTGTTTTTT. It translates to CASRPLQGGINEKLFF.

The chain has TRBV28 and TRBJ1-5; maybe TRBD1 (5 bases). Germline V lookup: CDR1 MDHEN, CDR2 SYDVKM. The V end lost 4 bases, the J end lost 0 bases, and 16 bases lay between the germline ends. The CDR3 is 17 residues long. CDR3 residues: CASSWGSGIGSNQPQHF. CDR3 nucleotides: TGTGCCAGCAGTTGGGGCAGTGGAATCGGTAGCAATCAGCCCCAGCATTTT.

The chain carries TRBV30 and TRBJ1-2, with D perhaps matching TRBD1 (5 bases). This CDR3 has 15 residues. The germline gives CDR1 GTSNPN, CDR2 SVGIG (reference sequence). V was pared by 8 bases and J by 5 bases, with 24 bases between. CDR3 DNA sequence: TGTGCCCGAGTTTTTTCAAGGGGCCTCGGATATGGCTACACCTTC. Protein product: CARVFSRGLGYGYTF.

The rearrangement links TRBV2 to TRBJ2-7; TRBD2 is a possible D gene (6 bases). Germline assignment: CDR1 SNHLY and CDR2 FYNNEI. Trimming took off 6 bases at V and 6 bases at J, with 9 bases between the two ends. The CDR3 has 11 residues. The CDR3 protein is CASSGGGEQYF. As DNA, the CDR3 is TGTGCCAGCAGCGGGGGTGGCGAGCAGTACTTC.

The chain couples TRBV27 to TRBJ2-1; no definite D call. Germline V gene sequence: CDR1 MNHEY, CDR2 SMNVEV (reference sequence). The CDR3 contains 15 residues. Trimming shortened V by 3 bases and J by 3 bases, and 12 bases separated the two germline ends. The CDR3 loop reads CASSFSGPYYNEQFF. CDR3 sequence (DNA): TGTGCCAGCAGTTTTTCGGGTCCGTACTACAATGAGCAGTTCTTC.

V and J are TRBV3-1 (or the pseudogene TRBV3-2) and TRBJ2-1; perhaps TRBD2 as D (5 bases). The CDR3 runs 13 residues. V lost 3 bases and J 4 bases, leaving 7 bases between the germline ends. Germline V gene lookup returns CDR1 LGHDT and CDR2 YNNKEL (reference sequence). The CDR3 bases are TGTGCCAGCAGCCAGTGGAGGTACAATGAGCAGTTCTTC. Encoded protein: CASSQWRYNEQFF.

This chain joins TRBV15 and TRBJ1-1, with 7 positions matching TRBD1. The CDR3 totals 15 residues. Germline trimming cut 7 bases from V and 1 base from J; bases unmatched to any gene: 9. Germline loops: CDR1 LNHNV, CDR2 YYDKDF (reference sequence). CDR3 loop: CATTTGVGENTEAFF. In nucleotides, the CDR3 is TGTGCCACCACAACAGGGGTCGGAGAGAACACTGAAGCTTTCTTT.

The V gene is TRBV29-1, the J gene TRBJ1-2; 12 bases line up with TRBD1. Looked up from germline, CDR1 is SQVTM and CDR2 is ANQGSEA. This CDR3 is 13 amino acids long. The junction had 8 bases not matched to a gene; V was cut back by 7 bases and J by 8 bases. The CDR3 protein is CSAGTGGGYGYTF. For the CDR3, the DNA is TGCAGCGCCGGGACAGGGGGCGGTTACGGCTACACCTTC.

The genes are TRBV21-1 and TRBJ2-3; the table's D call of TRBD2 was not tested on the DNA. TRBV21-1 is reported as a pseudogene. The CDR3 has 19 residues. CDR3 sequence: CASSVPAFGASGRADTQYF. CDR3 nucleotides: TGTGCCAGCAGCGTACCCGCCTTTGGGGCTAGCGGGAGAGCAGATACGCAGTATTTT.

The chain is built from TRBV28 and TRBJ1-5; perhaps TRBD1 as D (5 bases). Between the trimmed V and J ends, which lost 6 bases and 6 bases, there was a span of 18 bases. This CDR3 has 15 amino acids. Germline V gene lookup returns CDR1 MDHEN and CDR2 SYDVKM. The CDR3 sequence is CASSLPGEGTQPQHF. The CDR3 DNA sequence: TGTGCCAGCAGCCTACCGGGGGAGGGAACTCAGCCCCAGCATTTT. Variable domain in full (rest from reference TRBV28 and TRBJ1-5): DVKVTQSSRYLVKRTGEKVFLECVQDMDHENMFWYRQDPGLGLRLIYFSYDVKMKEKGDIPEGYSVSREKKERFSLILESASTNQTSMYLCASSLPGEGTQPQHFGDGTRLSIL.

The chain links TRBV3-1 (or the pseudogene TRBV3-2) to TRBJ1-5; D call uncertain. From germline, CDR1 is LGHDT and CDR2 YNNKEL (reference sequence). The CDR3 has 14 amino acids. Trimming removed 3 bases at V and 5 bases at J, with 11 bases between. In nucleotides, the CDR3 is TGTGCCAGCAGCCAGGGCTCGTACGATCAGCCCCAGCATTTT. It specifies CASSQGSYDQPQHF.

The rearrangement joins TRBV14 to TRBJ2-7; a weak D match, TRBD1 (6 bases). Trimming cost V 4 bases and J 3 bases, with 13 bases left between them. The length of the CDR3 is 14 residues. The germline V gene has CDR1 SGHDN and CDR2 FVKESK. The CDR3 sequence: CASSRYRGIYEQYF. The CDR3, as DNA: TGTGCCAGCAGCCGATATAGGGGGATCTACGAGCAGTACTTC.

The CDR3 is CASSPRSTGETDTQYF. CDR3 nucleotide sequence: TGTGCCAGCTCACCACGCTCAACAGGGGAGACAGATACGCAGTATTTT. V usage is TRBV18 and J usage is TRBJ2-3; 7 bases match TRBD1. The trim removed 1 base at V and 3 bases at J, leaving 7 bases unmatched. This CDR3 has 16 residues. The germline V gene has CDR1 KGHSH and CDR2 LQKENI.

The J gene is TRBJ2-2, the V gene TRBV10-1, with 9 nucleotides matching TRBD2. The CDR3 contains 14 residues. Trimming cost V 6 bases and J 2 bases; bases outside gene matches: 1. Germline CDR1 and CDR2: WNHNN and SYGVQD (reference sequence). CDR3: CASRTSGNTGELFF. CDR3 nucleotide sequence: TGCGCCAGCAGGACTAGCGGCAACACCGGGGAGCTGTTTTTT.

V gene TRBV23-1 combines with J gene TRBJ2-7, with TRBD2 identical over 13 bases. TRBV23-1 is treated as an ORF (open reading frame) with a function not yet certain. The trim removed 3 bases at V and 1 base at J, leaving 18 bases unmatched. The length of the CDR3 is 21 residues. This CDR3 reads CASSHSAEGLAGSIDSYEQYF. CDR3 bases: TGCGCCAGCAGTCACTCGGCTGAGGGACTAGCGGGATCTATAGATTCCTACGAGCAGTACTTC.